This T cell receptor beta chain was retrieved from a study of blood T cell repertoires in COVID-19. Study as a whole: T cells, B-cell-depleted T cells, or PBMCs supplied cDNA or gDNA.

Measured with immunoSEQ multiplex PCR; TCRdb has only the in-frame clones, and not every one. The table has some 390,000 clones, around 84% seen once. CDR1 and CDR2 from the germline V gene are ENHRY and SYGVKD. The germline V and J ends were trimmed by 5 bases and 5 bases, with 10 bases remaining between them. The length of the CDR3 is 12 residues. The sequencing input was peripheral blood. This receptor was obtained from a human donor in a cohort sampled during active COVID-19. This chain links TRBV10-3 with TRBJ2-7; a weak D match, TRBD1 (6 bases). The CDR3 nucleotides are TGTGCCATCAGTCCCAGGGGCGACGAGCAGTACTTC. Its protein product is CAISPRGDEQYF.